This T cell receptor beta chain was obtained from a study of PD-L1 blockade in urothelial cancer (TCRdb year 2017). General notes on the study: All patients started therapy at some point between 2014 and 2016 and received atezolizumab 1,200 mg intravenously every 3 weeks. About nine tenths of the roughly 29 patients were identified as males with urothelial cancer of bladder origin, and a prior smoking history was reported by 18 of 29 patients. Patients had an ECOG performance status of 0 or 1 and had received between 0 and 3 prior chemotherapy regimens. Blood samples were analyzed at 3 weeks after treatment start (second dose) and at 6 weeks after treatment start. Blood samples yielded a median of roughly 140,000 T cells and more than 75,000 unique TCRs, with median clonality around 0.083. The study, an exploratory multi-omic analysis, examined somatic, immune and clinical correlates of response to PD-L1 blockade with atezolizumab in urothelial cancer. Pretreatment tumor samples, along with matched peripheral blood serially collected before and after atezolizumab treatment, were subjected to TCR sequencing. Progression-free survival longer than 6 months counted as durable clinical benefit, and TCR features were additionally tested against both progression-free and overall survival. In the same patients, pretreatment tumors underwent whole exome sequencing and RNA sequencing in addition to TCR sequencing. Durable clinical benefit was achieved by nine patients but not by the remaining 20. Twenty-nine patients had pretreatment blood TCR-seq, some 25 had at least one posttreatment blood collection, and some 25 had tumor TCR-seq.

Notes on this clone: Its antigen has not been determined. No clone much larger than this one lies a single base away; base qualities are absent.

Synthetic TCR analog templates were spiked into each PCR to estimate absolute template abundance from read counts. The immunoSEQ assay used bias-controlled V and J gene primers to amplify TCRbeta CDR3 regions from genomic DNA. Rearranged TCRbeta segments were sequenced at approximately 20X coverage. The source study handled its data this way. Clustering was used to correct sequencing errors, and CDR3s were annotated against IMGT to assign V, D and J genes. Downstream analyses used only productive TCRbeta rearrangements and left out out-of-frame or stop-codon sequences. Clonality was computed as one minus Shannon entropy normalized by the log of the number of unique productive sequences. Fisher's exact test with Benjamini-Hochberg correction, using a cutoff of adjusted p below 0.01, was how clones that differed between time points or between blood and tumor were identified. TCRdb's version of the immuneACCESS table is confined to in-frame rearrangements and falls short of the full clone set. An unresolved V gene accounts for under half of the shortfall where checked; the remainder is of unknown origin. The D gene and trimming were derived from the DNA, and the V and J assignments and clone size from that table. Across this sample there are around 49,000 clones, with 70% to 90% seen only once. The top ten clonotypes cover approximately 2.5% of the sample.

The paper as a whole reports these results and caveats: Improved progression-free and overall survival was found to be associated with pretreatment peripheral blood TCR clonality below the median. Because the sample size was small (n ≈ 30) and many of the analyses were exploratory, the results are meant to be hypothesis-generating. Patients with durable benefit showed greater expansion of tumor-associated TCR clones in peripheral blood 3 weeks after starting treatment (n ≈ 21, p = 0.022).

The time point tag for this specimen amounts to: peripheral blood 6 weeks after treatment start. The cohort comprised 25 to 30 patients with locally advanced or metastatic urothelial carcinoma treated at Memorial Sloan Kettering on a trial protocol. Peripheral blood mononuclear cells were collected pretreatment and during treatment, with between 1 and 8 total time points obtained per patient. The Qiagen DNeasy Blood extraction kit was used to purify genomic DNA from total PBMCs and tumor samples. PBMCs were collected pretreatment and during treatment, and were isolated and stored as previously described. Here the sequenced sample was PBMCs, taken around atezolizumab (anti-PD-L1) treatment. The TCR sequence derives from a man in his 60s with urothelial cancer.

In nucleotide form, the sequence is TGTGCCAGCAGCTTGGCTGGCGGGGGGGCGGTCAATGAGCAGTTCTTC. Its translation reads: CASSLAGGGAVNEQFF. The chain employs TRBV5-6 and TRBJ2-1; a stretch of 9 junction bases matches TRBD2. Sequences SGHDT (CDR1) and YYEEEE (CDR2) are obtained from the germline V gene. From the cysteine up to the phenylalanine, the CDR3 has a length of 16 residues. The CDR3 DNA has 48 bases and is translated from base 1. V loses 0 bases at its end and J loses 6 bases; junction bases beyond the gene matches: 7. The variable domain in full, with residues beyond the CDR3 obtained from the reference TRBV5-6 and TRBJ2-1 genes, is DAGVTQSPTHLIKTRGQQVTLRCSPKSGHDTVSWYQQALGQGPQFIFQYYEEEERQRGNFPDRFSGHQFPNYSSELNVNALLLGDSALYLCASSLAGGGAVNEQFFGPGTRLTVL.